This passage covers 15 T cell receptor beta chains from one sample sequenced in a study of blood T cell repertoires in COVID-19. Some clones are missing from TCRdb's copy, which holds only in-frame ones; the method was immunoSEQ multiplex PCR. This sample has 300,000 or so clones, with more than 75% found just once. Sequencing input: peripheral blood. These receptor sequences come from a woman aged 40 to 50 who had recovered from COVID-19.

The rearrangement links TRBV18 to TRBJ1-4, with 9 bases that match TRBD1. This CDR3 is 14 amino acids long. The germline V gene has CDR1 KGHSH and CDR2 LQKENI. Trimming at V came to 4 bases and at J to 7 bases, leaving 4 bases not matched to a gene. The CDR3, as DNA: TGTGCCAGCTCACGCCTGGACAGGGGTGAAAAACTGTTTTTT. Translation gives CASSRLDRGEKLFF.

V gene TRBV9 combines with J gene TRBJ1-4; 9 positions agree with TRBD1. Germline assignment: CDR1 SGDLS and CDR2 YYNGEE. With V trimmed by 2 bases and J by 5 bases, 1 base remained unmatched. The CDR3 sequence is 14 residues long. CDR3 region: CASSVGQGNEKLFF. The CDR3 nucleotides read TGTGCCAGCAGCGTCGGACAGGGGAATGAAAAACTGTTTTTT.

The count of this clone is one. V is TRBV14 and J is TRBJ2-1; D not resolved. V lost 4 bases and J 2 bases, leaving 12 bases between the germline ends. In germline, CDR1 is SGHDN, CDR2 FVKESK. The CDR3 sequence is 15 residues long. CDR3 DNA: TGTGCCAGCAGCCTCCAGAAAATGACCTACAATGAGCAGTTCTTC. Encoded protein: CASSLQKMTYNEQFF.

V gene TRBV5-6 combines with J gene TRBJ2-7; D may be TRBD1 (6 bases). Trimming took off 0 bases at V and 8 bases at J, with 9 bases between the two ends. Germline V gives CDR1 SGHDT, CDR2 YYEEEE. This CDR3 is 12 amino acids long. The CDR3: CASSLGTAKQYF. The CDR3 region has the DNA TGTGCCAGCAGCTTGGGGACAGCGAAGCAGTACTTC.

The V and J genes are TRBV28 and TRBJ2-7; D is uncertain. Trimming pared 6 bases from V and 2 bases from J, leaving 17 bases between. Germline CDR1 MDHEN, CDR2 SYDVKM. The CDR3 covers 15 residues. This CDR3 reads CASRASDSWPYEQYF. CDR3 in DNA: TGTGCCAGCAGAGCTTCGGATAGCTGGCCCTACGAGCAGTACTTC.

The chain joins TRBV7-2 to TRBJ1-1, with a possible D match to TRBD1 (5 bases). Trimming left V 10 bases short and J 11 bases short, with 14 bases between. CDR1 is SGHTA, CDR2 FQGNSA, per germline. This CDR3 contains 10 residues. CDR3 nucleotide sequence: TGTGCCATCGGCAGGGAGGTCGCTTTCTTT. Translation gives CAIGREVAFF.

Only one count was recorded for this clone. The V and J genes are TRBV4-3 and TRBJ1-1; weak D call: TRBD1 (6 bases). Germline CDR1 LGHNA, CDR2 YSLEER. Trimming shortened V by 3 bases and J by 3 bases, and 17 bases separated the two germline ends. This CDR3 is built from 16 residues. Here the CDR3 reads CASSQETGHFYTEAFF. DNA of the CDR3: TGCGCCAGCAGCCAGGAAACGGGACATTTCTACACTGAAGCTTTCTTT.

The J gene is TRBJ2-5, the V gene TRBV7-2, with D unclear. CDR1 and CDR2 from the germline V gene are SGHTA and FQGNSA. The V gene lost 6 bases and the J gene lost 5 bases, with 10 bases spanning the gap. This CDR3 spans 12 amino acids. Here the CDR3 DNA reads TGTGCCAGCAGACACGACGGGGAGACCCAGTACTTC. Translated, it gives CASRHDGETQYF. Complete variable domain (other parts from reference TRBV7-2 and TRBJ2-5): GAGVSQSPSNKVTEKGKDVELRCDPISGHTALYWYRQSLGQGLEFLIYFQGNSAPDKSGLPSDRFSAERTGGSVSTLTIQRTQQEDSAVYLCASRHDGETQYFGPGTRLLVL.

The chain couples TRBV7-2 to TRBJ1-2, with D possibly being TRBD1 (5 bases). This CDR3 has 15 residues. Germline loops: CDR1 SGHTA, CDR2 FQGNSA. Trimming stripped 2 bases from V and 2 bases from J, with 12 bases between. This chain's CDR3 is CASSLRLAGNYGYTF. Here the CDR3 DNA reads TGTGCCAGCAGCTTACGTTTAGCAGGGAACTATGGCTACACCTTC.

This chain links TRBV5-4 with TRBJ1-3, with D possibly matching TRBD1 (6 bases). V was trimmed by 3 bases and J by 1 base, leaving 11 bases between them. Germline CDR1 is SGHNT and CDR2 is YYREEE (reference sequence). The CDR3 loop spans 15 amino acids. This CDR3 is CASSSTQGSGNTIYF. DNA of the CDR3: TGTGCCAGCAGCTCGACACAGGGTTCTGGAAACACCATATATTTT.

With respect to this clone: This may stem from a read error, because a much larger clone lies one nucleotide away. The V and J genes are TRBV5-6 and TRBJ2-7; D is possibly TRBD1 (6 bases). Germline loops: CDR1 SGHDT, CDR2 YYEEEE. Deletions cut 1 base from V and 2 bases from J, with 7 bases between. The CDR3 length is 13 residues. The CDR3 DNA follows: TGTGCCAGCAGCTTGACAGGGCCCTACGAGCAGTACTTC. This codes for CASSLTGPYEQYF.

The chain uses TRBV4-3 and TRBJ2-1, with 11 bases fitting TRBD2. CDR1 is LGHNA and CDR2 is YSLEER in the germline V gene. The J segment lost 8 bases and the V segment lost 5 bases, leaving 14 bases of the junction unmatched. The length of the CDR3 is 17 residues. CDR3 region: CASSEGYSGGATHEQFF. The CDR3 DNA follows: TGCGCCAGCAGCGAAGGCTATAGCGGGGGGGCCACCCATGAGCAGTTCTTC.

The chain carries TRBV5-4 and TRBJ1-4; perhaps TRBD1 as D (6 bases). The CDR3 sequence is 14 residues long. The V end lost 2 bases, the J end lost 4 bases, and 9 bases lay between the germline ends. Germline-derived CDR1 and CDR2 are SGHNT and YYREEE (reference sequence). CDR3 amino acids: CASSFDRLNEKLFF. In DNA form, the CDR3 reads TGTGCCAGCAGCTTTGACAGGCTTAATGAAAAACTGTTTTTT.

The genes are TRBV18 and TRBJ2-1, with 9 bases aligning to TRBD2. The junction had 10 bases not matched to a gene; V was cut back by 8 bases and J by 5 bases. The CDR3 totals 15 residues. Germline CDR1 reads KGHSH; CDR2 reads LQKENI. The CDR3 loop is CASRWRSGGNNEQFF. CDR3 nucleotide sequence: TGTGCCAGCCGGTGGAGGAGCGGGGGGAACAATGAGCAGTTCTTC.

This rearrangement joins TRBV6-2 or TRBV6-3 to TRBJ2-7; 10 nucleotides agree with TRBD1. V lost 5 bases to trimming and J lost 0 bases; unmatched junction nucleotides: 4. The CDR3 runs to 15 residues. Germline CDR1 is MNHEY and CDR2 is SVGEGT. CDR3 sequence: CASSARQGASYEQYF. The CDR3 DNA is TGTGCCAGCAGTGCCCGACAGGGGGCCTCCTACGAGCAGTACTTC.